This T cell receptor (beta chain) was documented in a study of blood T cell repertoires in COVID-19. The CDR3 is 15 amino acids. CDR1 is LGHDT and CDR2 is YNNKEL in the germline V gene (reference sequence). Trimming at V came to 4 bases and at J to 7 bases, leaving 9 bases not matched to a gene. Assay: immunoSEQ multiplex PCR; the TCRdb copy retains only in-frame clones and omits some. The sample carries about 260,000 clones, 75% to 90% recorded once. This sequence joins TRBV3-1 (or the pseudogene TRBV3-2) and TRBJ2-1, with TRBD2 matching over 8 bases. The sample was PBMCs or T cells enriched from blood (not recorded which). This TCR derives from a woman under 30 who had recovered from COVID-19. The CDR3 DNA follows: TGTGCCAGCAGCCTAAGCGGGGGAGCAAGGAATGAGCAGTTCTTC. This sequence encodes CASSLSGGARNEQFF.